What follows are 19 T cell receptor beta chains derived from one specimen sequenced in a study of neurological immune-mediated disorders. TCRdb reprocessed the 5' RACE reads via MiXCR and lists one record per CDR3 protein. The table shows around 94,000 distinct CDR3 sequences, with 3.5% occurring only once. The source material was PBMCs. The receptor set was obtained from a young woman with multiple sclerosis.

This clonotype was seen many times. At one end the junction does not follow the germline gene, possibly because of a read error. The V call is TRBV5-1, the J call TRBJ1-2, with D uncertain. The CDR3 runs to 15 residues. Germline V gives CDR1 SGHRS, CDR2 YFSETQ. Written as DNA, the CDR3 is TGCGCCAGCAGCCGTGGGGATGGTACTAAATATGGCTACACCTTC. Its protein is CASSRGDGTKYGYTF.

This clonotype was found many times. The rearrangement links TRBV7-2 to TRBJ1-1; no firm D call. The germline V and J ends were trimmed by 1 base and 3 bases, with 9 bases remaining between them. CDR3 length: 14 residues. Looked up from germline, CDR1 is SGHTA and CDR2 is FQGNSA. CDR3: CASSLVGGDTEAFF. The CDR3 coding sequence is TGTGCCAGCAGCTTAGTCGGCGGAGACACTGAAGCTTTCTTT.

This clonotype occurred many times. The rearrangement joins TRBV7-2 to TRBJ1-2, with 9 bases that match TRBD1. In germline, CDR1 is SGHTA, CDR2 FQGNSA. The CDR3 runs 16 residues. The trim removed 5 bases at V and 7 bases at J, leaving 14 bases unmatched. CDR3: CASSKRTGDLVFGYTF. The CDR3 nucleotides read TGTGCCAGCAGCAAAAGGACAGGGGATTTGGTTTTTGGCTACACCTTC.

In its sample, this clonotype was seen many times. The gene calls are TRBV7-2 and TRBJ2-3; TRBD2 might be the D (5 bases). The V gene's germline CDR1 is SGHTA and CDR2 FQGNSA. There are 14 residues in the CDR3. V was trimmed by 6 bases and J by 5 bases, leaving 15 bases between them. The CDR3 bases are TGTGCCAGCAGGTTTTTGGCGGGTATAGATACGCAGTATTTT. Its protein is CASRFLAGIDTQYF.

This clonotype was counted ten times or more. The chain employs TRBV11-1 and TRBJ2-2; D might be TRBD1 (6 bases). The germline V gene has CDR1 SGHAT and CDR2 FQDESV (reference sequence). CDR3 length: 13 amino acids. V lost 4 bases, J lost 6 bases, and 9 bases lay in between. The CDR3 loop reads CASSYRVPGELFF. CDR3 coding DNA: TGTGCCAGCAGCTACAGGGTCCCCGGGGAGCTGTTTTTT.

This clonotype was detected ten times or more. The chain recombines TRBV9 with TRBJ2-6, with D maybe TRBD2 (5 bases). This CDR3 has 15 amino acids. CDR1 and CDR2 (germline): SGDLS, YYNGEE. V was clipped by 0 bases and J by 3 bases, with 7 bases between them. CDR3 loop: CASSVAGFGANVLTF. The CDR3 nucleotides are TGTGCCAGCAGCGTAGCGGGGTTTGGGGCCAACGTCCTGACTTTC.

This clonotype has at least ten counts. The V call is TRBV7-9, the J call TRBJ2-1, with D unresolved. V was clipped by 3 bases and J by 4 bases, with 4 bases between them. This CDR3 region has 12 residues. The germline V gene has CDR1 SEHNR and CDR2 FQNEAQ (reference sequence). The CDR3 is CASSFSYNEQFF. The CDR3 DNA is TGTGCCAGCAGCTTTTCTTACAATGAGCAGTTCTTC.

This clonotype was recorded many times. In nucleotides, the CDR3 is TGCAGTGCTCTCCCGACGAGCATGGATACGCAGTATTTT. Translated: CSALPTSMDTQYF. The V call is TRBV20-1, the J call TRBJ2-3, with no clear D. V was trimmed by 5 bases and J by 6 bases, leaving 15 bases between them. The germline V gene encodes CDR1 DFQATT and CDR2 SNEGSKA (reference sequence). This CDR3 comprises 13 residues.

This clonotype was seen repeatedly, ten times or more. For the CDR3, the DNA is TGCAGTGCTAGCGGACAGGGCAACCTCTACGAGCAGTACTTC. Translation gives CSASGQGNLYEQYF. The chain employs TRBV20-1 and TRBJ2-7; TRBD1 aligns across 8 bases. Germline CDR1 reads DFQATT; CDR2 reads SNEGSKA (reference sequence). The CDR3 extends over 14 amino acids. J was trimmed by 3 bases and V by 3 bases; bases with no gene match: 7.

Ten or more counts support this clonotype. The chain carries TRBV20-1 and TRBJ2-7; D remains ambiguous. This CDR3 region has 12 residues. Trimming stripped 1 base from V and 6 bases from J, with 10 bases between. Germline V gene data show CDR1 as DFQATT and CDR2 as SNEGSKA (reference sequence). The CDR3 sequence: CSARASFGEQYF. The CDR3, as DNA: TGCAGTGCTAGAGCTAGTTTCGGCGAGCAGTACTTC.

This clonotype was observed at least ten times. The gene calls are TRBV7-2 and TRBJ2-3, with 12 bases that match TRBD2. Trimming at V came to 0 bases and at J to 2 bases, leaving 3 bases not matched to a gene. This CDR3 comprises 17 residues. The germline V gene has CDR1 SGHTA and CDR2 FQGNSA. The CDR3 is CASSLATSGGNTDTQYF. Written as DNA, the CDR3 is TGTGCCAGCAGCTTAGCGACTAGCGGGGGAAACACAGATACGCAGTATTTT. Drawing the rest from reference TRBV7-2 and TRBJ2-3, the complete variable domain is GAGVSQSPSNKVTEKGKDVELRCDPISGHTALYWYRQSLGQGLEFLIYFQGNSAPDKSGLPSDRFSAERTGGSVSTLTIQRTQQEDSAVYLCASSLATSGGNTDTQYFGPGTRLTVL.

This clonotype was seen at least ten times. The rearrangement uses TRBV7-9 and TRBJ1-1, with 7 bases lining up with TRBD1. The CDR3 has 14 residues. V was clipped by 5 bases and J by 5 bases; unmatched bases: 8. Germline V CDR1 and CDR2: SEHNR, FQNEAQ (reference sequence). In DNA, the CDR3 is TGTGCCAGCAGCAAAGCCCAGGGGGGGACTGAAGCTTTCTTT. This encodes CASSKAQGGTEAFF.

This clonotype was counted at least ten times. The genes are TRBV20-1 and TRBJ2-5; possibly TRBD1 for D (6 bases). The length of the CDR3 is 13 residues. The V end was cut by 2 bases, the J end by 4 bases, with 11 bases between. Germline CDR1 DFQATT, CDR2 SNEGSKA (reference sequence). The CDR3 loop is CSARTGIGETQYF. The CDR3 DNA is TGCAGTGCTAGAACAGGGATCGGAGAGACCCAGTACTTC.

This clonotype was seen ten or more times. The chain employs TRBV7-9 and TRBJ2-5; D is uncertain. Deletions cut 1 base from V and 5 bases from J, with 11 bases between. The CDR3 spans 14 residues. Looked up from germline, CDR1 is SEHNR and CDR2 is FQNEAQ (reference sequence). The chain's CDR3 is CASSLERTAETQYF. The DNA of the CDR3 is TGTGCCAGCAGCTTAGAGAGGACGGCGGAGACCCAGTACTTC. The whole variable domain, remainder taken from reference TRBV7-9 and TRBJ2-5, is DTGVSQNPRHKITKRGQNVTFRCDPISEHNRLYWYRQTLGQGPEFLTYFQNEAQLEKSRLLSDRFSAERPKGSFSTLEIQRTEQGDSAMYLCASSLERTAETQYFGPGTRLLVL.

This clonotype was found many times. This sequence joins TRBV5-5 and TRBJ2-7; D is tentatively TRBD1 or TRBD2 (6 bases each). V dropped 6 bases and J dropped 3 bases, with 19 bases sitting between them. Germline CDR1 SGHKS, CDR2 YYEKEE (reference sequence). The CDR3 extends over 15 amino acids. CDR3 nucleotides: TGTGCCAGCACCTTCGGTACGGAGGGGGGCTACGAGCAGTACTTC. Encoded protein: CASTFGTEGGYEQYF.

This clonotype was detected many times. CDR3 sequence: CASSSPGTGGTGELFF. CDR3 in DNA: TGTGCCAGCAGTTCCCCTGGGACAGGGGGCACCGGGGAGCTGTTTTTT. This chain uses TRBV28 with TRBJ2-2; 11 bases agree with TRBD1. After removal of 4 bases from V and 4 bases from J, the junction contained 5 bases not matched to a gene. Germline CDR1 is MDHEN and CDR2 is SYDVKM. The CDR3 has 16 residues. The complete variable domain, with remaining parts taken from reference TRBV28 and TRBJ2-2, reads DVKVTQSSRYLVKRTGEKVFLECVQDMDHENMFWYRQDPGLGLRLIYFSYDVKMKEKGDIPEGYSVSREKKERFSLILESASTNQTSMYLCASSSPGTGGTGELFFGEGSRLTVL.

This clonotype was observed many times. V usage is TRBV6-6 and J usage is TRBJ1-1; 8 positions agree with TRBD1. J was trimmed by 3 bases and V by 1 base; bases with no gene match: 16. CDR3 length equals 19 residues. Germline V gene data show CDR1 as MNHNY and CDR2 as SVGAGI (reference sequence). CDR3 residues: CASSYYRTGLIIGDTEAFF. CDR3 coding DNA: TGTGCCAGCAGTTACTATAGGACAGGGCTGATTATAGGGGACACTGAAGCTTTCTTT.

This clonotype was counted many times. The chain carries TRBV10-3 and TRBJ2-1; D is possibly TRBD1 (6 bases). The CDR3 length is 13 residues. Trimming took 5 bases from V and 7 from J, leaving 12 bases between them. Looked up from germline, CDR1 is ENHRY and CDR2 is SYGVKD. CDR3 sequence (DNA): TGTGCCATCAGTCCCGGACAGCCTAATGAGCAGTTCTTC. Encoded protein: CAISPGQPNEQFF.

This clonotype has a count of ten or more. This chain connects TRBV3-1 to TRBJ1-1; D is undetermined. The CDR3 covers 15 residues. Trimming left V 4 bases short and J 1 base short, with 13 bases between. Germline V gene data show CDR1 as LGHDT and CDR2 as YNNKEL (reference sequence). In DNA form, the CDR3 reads TGTGCCAGCAGCCCCCCGGTCCACTCGAACACTGAAGCTTTCTTT. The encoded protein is CASSPPVHSNTEAFF.